Here is one TCR beta chain with its context. This sample was included in a study of blood T cell repertoires in COVID-19. Whole-study context: The analysed material was cDNA or gDNA that came from T cells, B-cell-depleted T cells, or PBMCs.

TCRdb's table, derived via immunoSEQ multiplex PCR, lists solely in-frame clones and lacks some. The profile covers roughly 270,000 clones, with around 85% appearing a single time and 2% to 3% taken by the ten largest. Adults between roughly 18 and 89 years of age took part from 20 to 25 US areas. Before being deemed recovered, Cohort 3 donors had two negative PCRs, clearance, or symptom resolution. Trimming left V 5 bases short and J 1 base short, with 16 bases between. CDR3 length equals 15 residues. Germline lookup yields CDR1 GTSNPN and CDR2 SVGIG (reference sequence). The clonotype comes from a woman aged 45-65 years who had recovered from COVID-19. The sample comprised PBMCs or T cells enriched from blood (not recorded which). The V call is TRBV30, the J call TRBJ2-3, with D perhaps TRBD2 (5 bases). The CDR3 bases are TGTGCCTGGGACGGAGCCACGAGGGGCACAGATACGCAGTATTTT. The encoded protein is CAWDGATRGTDTQYF.